The clone carrying this T cell receptor (beta chain) occurred once. The authors' processing: Estimated nucleated cell counts came from reference gene primer amplification. Assay: immunoSEQ multiplex PCR; the TCRdb copy retains only in-frame clones and omits some. The V and J calls and clone size come from that table; D and trimming were worked out from the DNA. Among 90,000 to 140,000 clones listed, about 86% were seen once. This sample stems from a study of blood T cell repertoires in COVID-19. As for the study in general: From the United States, Italy and Spain came samples of acute and convalescent COVID-19. Sample material is recorded as cDNA or gDNA derived from T cells, B-cell-depleted T cells, or PBMCs.

Trimming pared 8 bases from V and 7 bases from J, leaving 29 bases between. The CDR3 extends over 17 amino acids. Germline V gives CDR1 LNHDA, CDR2 SQIVND (reference sequence). The TCR was taken from a man older than 75 with acute or convalescent COVID-19. This chain links TRBV19 with TRBJ1-1; perhaps TRBD1 as D (6 bases). The specimen was peripheral blood. CDR3 amino acids: CASGLYRTDTSVGEAFF. The CDR3 DNA reads as TGTGCCAGTGGACTTTACAGGACAGACACCTCCGTGGGTGAAGCTTTCTTT.